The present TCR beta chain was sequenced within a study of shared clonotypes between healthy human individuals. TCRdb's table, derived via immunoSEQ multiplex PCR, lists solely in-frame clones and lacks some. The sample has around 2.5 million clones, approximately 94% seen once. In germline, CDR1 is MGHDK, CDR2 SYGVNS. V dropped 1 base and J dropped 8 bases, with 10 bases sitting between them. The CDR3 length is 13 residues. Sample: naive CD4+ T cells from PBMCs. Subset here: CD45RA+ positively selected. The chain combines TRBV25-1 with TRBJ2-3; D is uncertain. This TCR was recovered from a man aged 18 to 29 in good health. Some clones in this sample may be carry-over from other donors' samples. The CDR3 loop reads CASSESWGFTQYF. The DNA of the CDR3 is TGTGCCAGCAGTGAATCGTGGGGATTTACGCAGTATTTT.